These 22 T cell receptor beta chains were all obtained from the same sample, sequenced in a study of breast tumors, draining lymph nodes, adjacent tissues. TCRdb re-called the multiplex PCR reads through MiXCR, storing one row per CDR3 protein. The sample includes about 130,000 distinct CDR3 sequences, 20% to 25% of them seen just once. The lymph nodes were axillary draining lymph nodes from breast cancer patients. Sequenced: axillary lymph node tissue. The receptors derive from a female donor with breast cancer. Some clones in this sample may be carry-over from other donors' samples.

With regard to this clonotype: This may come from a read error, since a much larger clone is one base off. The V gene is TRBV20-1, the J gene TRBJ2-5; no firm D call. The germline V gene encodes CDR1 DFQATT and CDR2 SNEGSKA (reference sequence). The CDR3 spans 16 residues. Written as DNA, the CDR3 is TGCAGAGCTAGAGATCCCAATAGGCCTAGGGAAGAGACCCAGTACTTC. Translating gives CRARDPNRPREETQYF.

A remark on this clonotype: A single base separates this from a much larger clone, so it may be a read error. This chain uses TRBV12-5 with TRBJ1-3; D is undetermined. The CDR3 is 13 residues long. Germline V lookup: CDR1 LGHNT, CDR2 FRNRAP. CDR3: CGSGLPRIGTIYF. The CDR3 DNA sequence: TGTGGTAGTGGTTTGCCCAGGATCGGGACCATATATTTT.

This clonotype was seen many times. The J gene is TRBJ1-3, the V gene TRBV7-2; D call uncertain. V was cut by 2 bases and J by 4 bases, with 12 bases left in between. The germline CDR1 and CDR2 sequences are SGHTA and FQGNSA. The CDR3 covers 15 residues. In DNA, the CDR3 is TGTGCCAGCAGCTTATTTAGTCGGTTAGGAAACACCATATATTTT. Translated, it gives CASSLFSRLGNTIYF. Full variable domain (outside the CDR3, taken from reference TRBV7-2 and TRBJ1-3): GAGVSQSPSNKVTEKGKDVELRCDPISGHTALYWYRQSLGQGLEFLIYFQGNSAPDKSGLPSDRFSAERTGGSVSTLTIQRTQQEDSAVYLCASSLFSRLGNTIYFGEGSWLTVV.

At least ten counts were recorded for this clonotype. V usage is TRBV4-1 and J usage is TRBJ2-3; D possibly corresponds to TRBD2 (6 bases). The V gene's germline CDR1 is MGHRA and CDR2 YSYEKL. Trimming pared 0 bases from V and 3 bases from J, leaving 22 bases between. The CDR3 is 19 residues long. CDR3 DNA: TGCGCCAGCAGCCAAGATCACGGACGGGGGAAAGGGTTGACAGATACGCAGTATTTT. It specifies CASSQDHGRGKGLTDTQYF.

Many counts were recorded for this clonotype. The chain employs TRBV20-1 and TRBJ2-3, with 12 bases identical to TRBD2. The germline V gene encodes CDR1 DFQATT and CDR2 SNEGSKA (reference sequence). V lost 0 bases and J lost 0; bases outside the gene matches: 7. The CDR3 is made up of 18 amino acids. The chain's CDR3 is CSARDGASGRGSTDTQYF. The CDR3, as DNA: TGCAGTGCTAGAGATGGCGCTAGCGGGAGGGGGAGCACAGATACGCAGTATTTT.

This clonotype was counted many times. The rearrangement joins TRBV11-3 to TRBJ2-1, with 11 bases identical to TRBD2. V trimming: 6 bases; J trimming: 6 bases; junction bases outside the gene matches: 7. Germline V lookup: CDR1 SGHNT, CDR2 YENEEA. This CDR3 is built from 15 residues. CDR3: CASRASGRSGNEQFF. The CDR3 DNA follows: TGTGCCAGCAGGGCTAGCGGGAGGTCGGGCAATGAGCAGTTCTTC.

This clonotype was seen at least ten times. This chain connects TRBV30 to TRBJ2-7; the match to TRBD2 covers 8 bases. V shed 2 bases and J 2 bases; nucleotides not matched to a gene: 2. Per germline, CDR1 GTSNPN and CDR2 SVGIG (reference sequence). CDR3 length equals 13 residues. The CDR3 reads CAWSTGLAYEQYF. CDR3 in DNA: TGTGCCTGGAGTACGGGACTAGCCTACGAGCAGTACTTC.

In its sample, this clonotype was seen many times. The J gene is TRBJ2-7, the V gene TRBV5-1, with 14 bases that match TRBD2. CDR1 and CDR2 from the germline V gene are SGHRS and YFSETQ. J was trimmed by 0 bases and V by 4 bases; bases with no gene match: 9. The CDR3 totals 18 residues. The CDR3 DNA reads TGCGCCAGCAGCAGGGGGACTAGCGGGGGTGCCGGCTCCTACGAGCAGTACTTC. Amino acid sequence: CASSRGTSGGAGSYEQYF. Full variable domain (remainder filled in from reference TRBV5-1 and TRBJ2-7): KAGVTQTPRYLIKTRGQQVTLSCSPISGHRSVSWYQQTPGQGLQFLFEYFSETQRNKGNFPGRFSGRQFSNSRSEMNVSTLELGDSALYLCASSRGTSGGAGSYEQYFGPGTRLTVT.

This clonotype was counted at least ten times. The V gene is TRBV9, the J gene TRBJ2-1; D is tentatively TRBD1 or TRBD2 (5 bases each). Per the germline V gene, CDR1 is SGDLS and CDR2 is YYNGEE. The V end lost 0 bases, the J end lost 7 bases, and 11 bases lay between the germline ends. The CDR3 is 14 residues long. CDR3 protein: CASSVGGSMNEQFF. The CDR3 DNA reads TGTGCCAGCAGCGTAGGGGGGTCTATGAATGAGCAGTTCTTC.

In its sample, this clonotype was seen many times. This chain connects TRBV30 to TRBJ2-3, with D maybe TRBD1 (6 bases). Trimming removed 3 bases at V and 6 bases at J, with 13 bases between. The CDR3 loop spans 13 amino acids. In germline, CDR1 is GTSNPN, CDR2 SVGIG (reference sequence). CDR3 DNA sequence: TGTGCCTGGAGGGGGCAGGGGAGTGATACGCAGTATTTT. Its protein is CAWRGQGSDTQYF.

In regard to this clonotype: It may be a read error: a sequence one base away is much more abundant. CDR3 DNA: TGTGCCAGCAGCCCCCGGTTGGGGAGCATAGGGCAGTTCTTC. Amino acid sequence: CASSPRLGSIGQFF. The chain couples TRBV11-2 to TRBJ2-1, with D possibly matching TRBD2 (5 bases). Per germline, CDR1 SGHAT and CDR2 FQNNGV. With 5 bases removed from V and 12 bases from J, the gap between germline ends came to 20 bases. The CDR3 consists of 14 residues.

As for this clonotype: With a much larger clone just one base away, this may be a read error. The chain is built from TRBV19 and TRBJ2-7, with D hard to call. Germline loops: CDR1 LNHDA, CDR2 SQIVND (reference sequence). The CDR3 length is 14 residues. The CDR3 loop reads CAGSISGPPYEQYF. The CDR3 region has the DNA TGTGCCGGTAGTATCTCAGGTCCTCCCTACGAGCAGTACTTC.

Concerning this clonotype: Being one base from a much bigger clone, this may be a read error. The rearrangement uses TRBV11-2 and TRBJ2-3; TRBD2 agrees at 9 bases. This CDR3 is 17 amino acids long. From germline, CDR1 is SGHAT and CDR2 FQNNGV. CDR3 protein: CVSSLSVTSGLADTQYF. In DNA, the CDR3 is TGTGTCAGCAGCTTATCTGTGACTAGCGGCCTGGCAGATACGCAGTATTTT.

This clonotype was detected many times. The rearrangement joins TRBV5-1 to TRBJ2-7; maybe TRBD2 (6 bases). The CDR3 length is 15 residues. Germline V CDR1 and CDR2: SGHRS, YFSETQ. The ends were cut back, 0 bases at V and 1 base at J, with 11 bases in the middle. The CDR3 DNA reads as TGCGCCAGCAGCTTGGTGGAGGGACGGTCCTACGAGCAGTACTTC. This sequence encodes CASSLVEGRSYEQYF.

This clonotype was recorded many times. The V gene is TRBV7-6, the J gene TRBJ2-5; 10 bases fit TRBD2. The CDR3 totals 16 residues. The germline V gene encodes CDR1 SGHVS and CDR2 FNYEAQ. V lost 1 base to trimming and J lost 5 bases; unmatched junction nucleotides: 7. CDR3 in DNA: TGTGCCAGCAGCTTAGGGAGCGGGAGGGCGATGGAGACCCAGTACTTC. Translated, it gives CASSLGSGRAMETQYF.

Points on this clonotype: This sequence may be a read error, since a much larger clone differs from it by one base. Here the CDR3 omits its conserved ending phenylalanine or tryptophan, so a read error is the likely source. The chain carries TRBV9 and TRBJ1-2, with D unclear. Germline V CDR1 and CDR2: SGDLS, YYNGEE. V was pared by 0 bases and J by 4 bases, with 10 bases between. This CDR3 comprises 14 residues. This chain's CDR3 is CASSVDRYGYGYTS. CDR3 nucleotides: TGTGCCAGCAGCGTAGATAGGTACGGCTATGGCTACACCTCC.

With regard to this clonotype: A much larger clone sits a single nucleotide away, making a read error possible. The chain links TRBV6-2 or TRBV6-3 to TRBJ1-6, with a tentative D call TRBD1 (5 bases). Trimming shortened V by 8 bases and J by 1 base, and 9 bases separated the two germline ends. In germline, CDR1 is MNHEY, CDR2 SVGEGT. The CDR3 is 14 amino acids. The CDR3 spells CASGRASYNSPLHF. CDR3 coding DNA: TGTGCCAGCGGCAGGGCGTCCTATAATTCACCCCTCCACTTT.

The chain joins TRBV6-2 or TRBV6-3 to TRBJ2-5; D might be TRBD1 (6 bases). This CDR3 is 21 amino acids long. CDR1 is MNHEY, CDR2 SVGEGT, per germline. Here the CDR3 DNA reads TGTGTGTGTCTCTTCCCACCGAATACCCCAAGACCAAGGACAGATAAAGAGACCCAGTACTTC. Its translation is CVCLFPPNTPRPRTDKETQYF.

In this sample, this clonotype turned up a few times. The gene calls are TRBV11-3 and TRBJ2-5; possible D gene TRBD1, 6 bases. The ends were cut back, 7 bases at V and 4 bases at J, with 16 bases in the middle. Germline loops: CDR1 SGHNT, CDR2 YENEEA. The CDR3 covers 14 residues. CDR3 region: CASTLTQGLETQYF. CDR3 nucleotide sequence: TGTGCCAGCACGCTTACTCAGGGGTTAGAGACCCAGTACTTC.

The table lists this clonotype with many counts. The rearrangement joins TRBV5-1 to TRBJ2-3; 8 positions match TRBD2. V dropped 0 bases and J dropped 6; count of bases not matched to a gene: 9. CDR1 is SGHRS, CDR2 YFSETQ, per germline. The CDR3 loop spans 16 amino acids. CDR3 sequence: CASSLDDGRAMDTQYF. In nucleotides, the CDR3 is TGCGCCAGCAGCTTGGACGACGGGAGGGCCATGGATACGCAGTATTTT.

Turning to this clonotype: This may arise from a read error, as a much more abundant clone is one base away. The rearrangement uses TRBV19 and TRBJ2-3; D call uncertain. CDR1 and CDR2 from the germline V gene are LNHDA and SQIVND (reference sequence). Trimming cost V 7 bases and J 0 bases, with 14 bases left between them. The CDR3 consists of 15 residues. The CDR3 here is CASNRAGRSTDTQYF. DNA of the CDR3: TGTGCCAGTAATCGGGCCGGTCGTAGCACAGATACGCAGTATTTT. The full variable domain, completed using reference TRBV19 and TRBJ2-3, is DGGITQSPKYLFRKEGQNVTLSCEQNLNHDAMYWYRQDPGQGLRLIYYSQIVNDFQKGDIAEGYSVSREKKESFPLTVTSAQKNPTAFYLCASNRAGRSTDTQYFGPGTRLTVL.

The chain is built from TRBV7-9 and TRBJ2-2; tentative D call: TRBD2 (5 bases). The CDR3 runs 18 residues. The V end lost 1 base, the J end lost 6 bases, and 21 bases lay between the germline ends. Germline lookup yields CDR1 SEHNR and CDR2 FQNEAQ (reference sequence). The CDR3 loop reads CASSLEGSWSSMAGELFF. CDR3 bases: TGTGCCAGCAGCTTAGAAGGGAGTTGGTCTAGCATGGCCGGGGAGCTGTTTTTT. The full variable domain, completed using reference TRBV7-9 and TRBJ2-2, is DTGVSQNPRHKITKRGQNVTFRCDPISEHNRLYWYRQTLGQGPEFLTYFQNEAQLEKSRLLSDRFSAERPKGSFSTLEIQRTEQGDSAMYLCASSLEGSWSSMAGELFFGEGSRLTVL.